This T cell receptor beta chain was captured in a study of cytomegalovirus exposure and HLA in healthy donors. About the research overall: An early data release held tens of millions of unique TCRs from HLA-typed donors.

This PCR relied on a set of 60 Vbeta primers and 13 Jbeta primers. Libraries were prepared by immunoSEQ multiplex PCR; TCRdb keeps only in-frame clonotypes and omits some of them. The sample has around 160,000 clones, approximately 80% seen once. Source material: PBMCs. The clonotype was recovered from a male donor in good health and CMV-seronegative.

The DNA of the CDR3 is TGTGCCAGTAGTACCAGGGCGAACACTGAAGCTTTCTTT. This sequence encodes CASSTRANTEAFF. This chain connects TRBV19 to TRBJ1-1, with D perhaps matching TRBD1 (5 bases). Looked up from germline, CDR1 is LNHDA and CDR2 is SQIVND (reference sequence). V was trimmed by 4 bases and J by 1 base, leaving 7 bases between them. The CDR3 sequence is 13 residues long.